Presented here are 8 T cell receptor beta chains from one specimen sequenced in a study of identical twins. TCRdb re-analysed the 5' RACE reads in MiXCR, keeping a single row per CDR3 protein. The sample has roughly 480,000 distinct CDR3 sequences; 20% to 25% are singletons. This same sample was also taken into another study, of T cells expressing NK-cell markers.

Sample: CD4+ T cells sorted from blood. These receptor sequences come from a woman under 30 in good health.

The chain carries TRBV11-3 and TRBJ1-1, with D possibly TRBD1 on 6 matching bases. The germline V gene has CDR1 SGHNT and CDR2 YENEEA. This CDR3 has 14 amino acids. Trimming pared 0 bases from V and 6 bases from J, leaving 11 bases between. This chain's CDR3 is CASSLDLGTSEAFF. The CDR3 DNA sequence: TGTGCCAGCAGCTTAGATCTGGGGACATCTGAAGCTTTCTTT.

This rearrangement joins TRBV11-2 to TRBJ2-7; 9 bases agree with TRBD2. The CDR3 loop spans 12 amino acids. Germline V gives CDR1 SGHAT, CDR2 FQNNGV. The trim removed 8 bases at V and 5 bases at J, leaving 4 bases unmatched. This CDR3 reads CASRIAGDEQYF. In DNA, the CDR3 is TGTGCCAGCCGTATAGCGGGAGACGAGCAGTACTTC. Supplemented by reference TRBV11-2 and TRBJ2-7, the full variable domain reads EAGVAQSPRYKIIEKRQSVAFWCNPISGHATLYWYQQILGQGPKLLIQFQNNGVVDDSQLPKDRFSAERLKGVDSTLKIQPAKLEDSAVYLCASRIAGDEQYFGPGTRLTVT.

This clonotype was seen a few times. This chain connects TRBV10-2 to TRBJ2-2; TRBD2 aligns across 8 bases. Germline CDR1 WSHSY, CDR2 SAAADI. The CDR3 contains 14 residues. J lost 3 bases, V lost 9 bases, and 6 bases had no gene match. CDR3 coding DNA: TGCGCCAGTGGACTAGCCACGGACACCGGGGAGCTGTTTTTT. This sequence encodes CASGLATDTGELFF.

The chain combines TRBV15 with TRBJ2-7; D is unclear. Germline V lookup: CDR1 LNHNV, CDR2 YYDKDF (reference sequence). The CDR3 runs 15 residues. The ends were cut back, 5 bases at V and 6 bases at J, with 20 bases in the middle. The CDR3 spells CATSLAGTRSSEQYF. CDR3 DNA: TGTGCCACCAGCCTCGCCGGTACCCGTTCCAGCGAGCAGTACTTC.

CDR3: CASSLLIEETQYF. Here the CDR3 DNA reads TGCGCCAGCAGCTTGCTAATCGAAGAGACCCAGTACTTC. V is TRBV5-1 and J is TRBJ2-5, with D unclear. This CDR3 has 13 residues. Trimming left V 1 base short and J 3 bases short, with 7 bases between. Germline assignment: CDR1 SGHRS and CDR2 YFSETQ.

The J gene is TRBJ2-2, the V gene TRBV19, with 9 bases aligning to TRBD1. Trimming took 5 bases from V and 6 from J; bases not matched to a gene: 10. CDR1 and CDR2 from the germline V gene are LNHDA and SQIVND (reference sequence). This CDR3 region has 16 residues. The CDR3 region is CASSVTGGGVAGELFF. For the CDR3, the DNA is TGTGCCAGTAGTGTCACAGGGGGCGGGGTGGCCGGGGAGCTGTTTTTT.

This clonotype was seen a handful of times. The CDR3: CASSPRLGQETQYF. The CDR3, as DNA: TGTGCCAGCTCACCGCGGTTGGGCCAAGAGACCCAGTACTTC. This chain links TRBV18 with TRBJ2-5; no firm D call. The CDR3 has 14 residues. CDR1 and CDR2 (germline): KGHSH, LQKENI. V lost 3 bases and J lost 1, with 9 bases in between.

The chain joins TRBV23-1 to TRBJ1-1, with D hard to call. TRBV23-1 is an ORF, with its function uncertain. There are 14 residues in the CDR3. V shed 2 bases and J shed 6 bases, with 13 bases lying between them. CDR3 sequence reads: CASSQGFTDSEAFF. The CDR3, as DNA: TGCGCCAGCAGTCAAGGTTTTACGGACTCTGAAGCTTTCTTT.